This passage covers 20 T cell receptor beta chains from one sample sequenced in a study of T cells in Graves' hyperthyroidism and ophthalmopathy. RNA transcripts yielded amplified TCR beta CDR3 regions. The HTBI set primed first-round TCR CDR3 RT-PCR. TCRdb processed the multiplex PCR reads anew with MiXCR; each CDR3 protein has one entry. This table holds hundreds of thousands of distinct CDR3 sequences, approximately 24% found once. Material: blood. Every receptor here comes from a woman between 40 and 50 years old with Graves' ophthalmopathy.

This clonotype was seen a few times. The rearrangement uses TRBV6-5 and TRBJ2-5, with 10 bases fitting TRBD2. Germline CDR1 is MNHEY and CDR2 is SVGAGI. The CDR3 runs 14 residues. V shed 4 bases, J shed 2 bases, and the junction held 1 base outside the gene matches. The CDR3 region is CASSWTSGQETQYF. For the CDR3, the DNA is TGTGCCAGCAGTTGGACTAGCGGACAAGAGACCCAGTACTTC.

This clonotype has at least ten counts. The chain couples TRBV30 to TRBJ1-3, with D perhaps TRBD1 (5 bases). Between the trimmed V and J ends, which lost 5 bases and 4 bases, there was a span of 9 bases. Per the germline V gene, CDR1 is GTSNPN and CDR2 is SVGIG (reference sequence). This CDR3 is 12 amino acids long. CDR3 sequence (DNA): TGTGCCTGGGGTCGACAGGGAAACACCATATATTTT. Protein sequence: CAWGRQGNTIYF.

This clonotype was seen at least ten times. The V call is TRBV7-3, the J call TRBJ2-2; D is undetermined. The CDR3 runs to 14 residues. Trimming pared 2 bases from V and 2 bases from J, leaving 6 bases between. Germline V gene lookup returns CDR1 SGHTA and CDR2 FQGTGA. CDR3 protein: CASSLGENTGELFF. CDR3 bases: TGTGCCAGCAGCTTAGGGGAAAACACCGGGGAGCTGTTTTTT. Complete variable domain (other parts from reference TRBV7-3 and TRBJ2-2): GAGVSQTPSNKVTEKGKYVELRCDPISGHTALYWYRQSLGQGPEFLIYFQGTGAADDSGLPNDRFFAVRPEGSVSTLKIQRTERGDSAVYLCASSLGENTGELFFGEGSRLTVL.

This clonotype occurred many times. V is TRBV6-2 or TRBV6-3 and J is TRBJ1-1; 7 bases map to TRBD1. J was trimmed by 11 bases and V by 4 bases; bases with no gene match: 7. Germline V gene data show CDR1 as MNHEY and CDR2 as SVGEGT. The CDR3 is made up of 12 amino acids. The CDR3 bases are TGTGCCAGCAGTTCCTCGGGACAGAATGCTTTCTTT. It translates to CASSSSGQNAFF.

CDR3 in amino acids: CASSFPSNEQFF. Written as DNA, the CDR3 is TGTGCCAGCAGTTTCCCCTCCAATGAGCAGTTCTTC. This chain joins TRBV12-3 or TRBV12-4 and TRBJ2-1, with D hard to call. Trimming pared 3 bases from V and 6 bases from J, leaving 6 bases between. CDR3 length: 12 amino acids.

The rearrangement joins TRBV11-2 to TRBJ2-5; the match to TRBD2 covers 8 bases. The trim removed 5 bases at V and 5 bases at J, leaving 13 bases unmatched. Germline CDR1 reads SGHAT; CDR2 reads FQNNGV. This CDR3 spans 16 amino acids. The DNA for the CDR3 is TGTGCCAGCAGCCCCACCTCGGCGGGAGGAGGGGAGACCCAGTACTTC. Residues: CASSPTSAGGGETQYF. The complete variable domain, with remaining parts taken from reference TRBV11-2 and TRBJ2-5, reads EAGVAQSPRYKIIEKRQSVAFWCNPISGHATLYWYQQILGQGPKLLIQFQNNGVVDDSQLPKDRFSAERLKGVDSTLKIQPAKLEDSAVYLCASSPTSAGGGETQYFGPGTRLLVL.

The chain links TRBV6-5 to TRBJ1-5; D uncertain. Deletions cut 6 bases from V and 0 bases from J, with 12 bases between. The CDR3 extends over 15 amino acids. The germline CDR1 and CDR2 sequences are MNHEY and SVGAGI. This CDR3 reads CASSLGRLSNQPQHF. CDR3 nucleotide sequence: TGTGCCAGCAGCTTAGGGAGACTTAGCAATCAGCCCCAGCATTTT.

In this sample, this clonotype turned up many times. This chain links TRBV6-5 with TRBJ2-7, with D perhaps TRBD2 (5 bases). Trimming pared 6 bases from V and 6 bases from J, leaving 15 bases between. The CDR3 has 13 residues. Germline CDR1 and CDR2: MNHEY and SVGAGI. The CDR3 nucleotides are TGTGCCAGCAGAGGCCCCGGGGAACCCGAGCAGTACTTC. Translated, it gives CASRGPGEPEQYF.

The table lists this clonotype with many counts. The rearrangement links TRBV24-1 to TRBJ1-3; D uncertain. The CDR3 has 12 amino acids. V lost 3 bases, J lost 7 bases, and 6 bases lay in between. Germline V CDR1 and CDR2: KGHDR, SFDVKD. Here the CDR3 DNA reads TGTGCCACCAGTGATAATCGGAACACCATATATTTT. Its translation is CATSDNRNTIYF.

This clonotype was counted a few times. This chain links TRBV7-2 with TRBJ1-2; D is uncertain. Trimming shortened V by 5 bases and J by 4 bases, and 11 bases separated the two germline ends. Germline loops: CDR1 SGHTA, CDR2 FQGNSA. This CDR3 region has 13 residues. The CDR3 region has the DNA TGTGCCAGCAGCCGGCCACAGACCTATGGCTACACCTTC. Translating gives CASSRPQTYGYTF. The full variable domain, with the rest looked up from reference TRBV7-2 and TRBJ1-2, is GAGVSQSPSNKVTEKGKDVELRCDPISGHTALYWYRQSLGQGLEFLIYFQGNSAPDKSGLPSDRFSAERTGGSVSTLTIQRTQQEDSAVYLCASSRPQTYGYTFGSGTRLTVV.

This clonotype showed up many times. This chain connects TRBV12-3 or TRBV12-4 to TRBJ1-1; possible D gene TRBD1, 6 bases. This CDR3 region has 14 residues. Trimming removed 6 bases from V and 5 bases from J, with 16 bases in between. This CDR3 is CASSYIQGSTEAFF. In nucleotides, the CDR3 is TGTGCCAGCAGCTATATACAGGGCTCGACTGAAGCTTTCTTT.

This clonotype appeared many times. The chain carries TRBV29-1 and TRBJ1-5; a possible D gene is TRBD1 (5 bases). The CDR3 loop spans 16 amino acids. With 7 bases removed from V and 3 bases from J, the gap between germline ends came to 22 bases. From germline, CDR1 is SQVTM and CDR2 ANQGSEA. The CDR3 loop is CSAPIARQKSNQPQHF. Written as DNA, the CDR3 is TGCAGCGCACCGATTGCACGACAGAAGTCCAATCAGCCCCAGCATTTT. Full variable domain (rest looked up from reference TRBV29-1 and TRBJ1-5): SAVISQKPSRDICQRGTSLTIQCQVDSQVTMMFWYRQQPGQSLTLIATANQGSEATYESGFVIDKFPISRPNLTFSTLTVSNMSPEDSSIYLCSAPIARQKSNQPQHFGDGTRLSIL.

This clonotype was detected many times. This chain connects TRBV28 to TRBJ2-2, with TRBD2 matching over 8 bases. The V gene's germline CDR1 is MDHEN and CDR2 SYDVKM. The ends lost 3 bases at V and 4 bases at J; junction bases unmatched: 4. There are 15 residues in the CDR3. As DNA, the CDR3 is TGTGCCAGCAGTTTCCCGGGAGGGGGCACCGGGGAGCTGTTTTTT. Translated: CASSFPGGGTGELFF.

This clonotype was seen at least ten times. The rearrangement joins TRBV6-2 or TRBV6-3 to TRBJ2-7, with 9 bases matching TRBD1. V was pared by 6 bases and J by 1 base, with 7 bases of the junction left unmatched. CDR1 and CDR2 from the germline V gene are MNHEY and SVGEGT. The CDR3 has 15 amino acids. CDR3 protein: CASRWDRESSYEQYF. The CDR3, as DNA: TGTGCCAGCAGATGGGACAGGGAGAGTTCCTACGAGCAGTACTTC.

This clonotype was picked up many times. This chain connects TRBV29-1 to TRBJ2-7, with no clear D. Germline values: CDR1 SQVTM, CDR2 ANQGSEA. Trimming took 5 bases from V and 3 from J, leaving 8 bases between them. CDR3 length equals 11 residues. CDR3 sequence reads: CSVLDNYEQYF. The CDR3, as DNA: TGCAGCGTTCTAGACAACTACGAGCAGTACTTC.

The table lists this clonotype with many counts. CDR3 DNA sequence: TGTGCCAGCAGCGTAGAAGCGGTCAACTATGGCTACACCTTC. Translating it yields CASSVEAVNYGYTF. This chain joins TRBV9 and TRBJ1-2; D not certain. Trimming removed 0 bases from V and 2 bases from J, with 8 bases in between. CDR1 is SGDLS and CDR2 is YYNGEE in the germline V gene. The CDR3 is 14 residues long. The full variable domain, its missing parts supplied by reference TRBV9 and TRBJ1-2, is DSGVTQTPKHLITATGQRVTLRCSPRSGDLSVYWYQQSLDQGLQFLIQYYNGEERAKGNILERFSAQQFPDLHSELNLSSLELGDSALYFCASSVEAVNYGYTFGSGTRLTVV.

This chain joins TRBV30 and TRBJ1-1; a weak D match, TRBD1 (5 bases). Germline values: CDR1 GTSNPN, CDR2 SVGIG (reference sequence). This CDR3 has 12 residues. V lost 3 bases, J lost 7 bases, and 12 bases lay in between. The CDR3 sequence is CAWRGGSDEAFF. CDR3 sequence (DNA): TGTGCCTGGAGGGGGGGATCGGATGAAGCTTTCTTT.

The J gene is TRBJ2-6, the V gene TRBV4-2; D might be TRBD1 (5 bases). Trimming removed 3 bases from V and 0 bases from J, with 6 bases in between. The V gene's germline CDR1 is LGHNA and CDR2 YNFKEQ. This CDR3 has 15 residues. CDR3: CASSQTASGANVLTF. The DNA for the CDR3 is TGTGCCAGCAGCCAGACAGCCTCTGGGGCCAACGTCCTGACTTTC.

This clonotype has ten or more counts. The rearrangement uses TRBV7-2 and TRBJ2-7, with a weak D call TRBD2 (6 bases). CDR1 and CDR2 from the germline V gene are SGHTA and FQGNSA. The CDR3 is 15 amino acids. The V end was cut by 6 bases, the J end by 4 bases, with 19 bases between. CDR3 bases: TGTGCCAGCAGTTGGACAACGGCGGGGCTTTACGAGCAGTACTTC. It is translated as CASSWTTAGLYEQYF.

This rearrangement joins TRBV29-1 to TRBJ2-7; 9 bases map to TRBD1. Germline values: CDR1 SQVTM, CDR2 ANQGSEA. The CDR3 has 12 amino acids. The V segment lost 6 bases and the J segment 3 bases; nucleotides outside the gene matches: 3. This chain's CDR3 is CSVGTGNYEQYF. CDR3 sequence (DNA): TGCAGCGTCGGGACAGGGAACTACGAGCAGTACTTC.